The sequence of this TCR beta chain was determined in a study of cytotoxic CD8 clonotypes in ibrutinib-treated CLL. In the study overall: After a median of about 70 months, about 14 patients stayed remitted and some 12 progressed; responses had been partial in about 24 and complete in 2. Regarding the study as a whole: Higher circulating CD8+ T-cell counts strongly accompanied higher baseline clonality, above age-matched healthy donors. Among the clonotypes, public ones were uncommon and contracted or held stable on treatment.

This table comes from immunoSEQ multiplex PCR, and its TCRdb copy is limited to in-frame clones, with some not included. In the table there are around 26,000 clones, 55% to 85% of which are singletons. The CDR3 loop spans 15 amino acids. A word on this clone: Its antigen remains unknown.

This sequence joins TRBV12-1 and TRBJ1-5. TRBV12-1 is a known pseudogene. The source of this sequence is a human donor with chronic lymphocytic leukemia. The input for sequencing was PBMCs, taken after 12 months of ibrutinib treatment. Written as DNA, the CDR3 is TGTGCCAGCAGCTTTGAGCGCTATAGCAATCAGCCCCAGCATTTT. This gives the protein CASSFERYSNQPQHF.